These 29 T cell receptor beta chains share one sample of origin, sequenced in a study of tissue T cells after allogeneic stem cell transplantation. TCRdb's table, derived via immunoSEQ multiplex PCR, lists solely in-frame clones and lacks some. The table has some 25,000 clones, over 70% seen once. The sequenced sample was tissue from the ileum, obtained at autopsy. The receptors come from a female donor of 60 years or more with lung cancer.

CDR3 loop: CAIRDRGENQPQHF. The CDR3 DNA follows: TGTGCCATCAGGGACAGGGGAGAGAATCAGCCCCAGCATTTT. The chain uses TRBV10-3 and TRBJ1-5, with 9 bases matching TRBD1. From germline, CDR1 is ENHRY and CDR2 SYGVKD. V dropped 6 bases and J dropped 4; count of bases not matched to a gene: 4. The CDR3 extends over 14 amino acids.

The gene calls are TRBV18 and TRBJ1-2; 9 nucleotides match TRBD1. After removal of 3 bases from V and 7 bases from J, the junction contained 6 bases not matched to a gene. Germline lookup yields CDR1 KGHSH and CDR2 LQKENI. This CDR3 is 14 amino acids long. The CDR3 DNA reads TGTGCCAGCTCACCGAAGGGGACAGGGAGTGGCTACACCTTC. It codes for CASSPKGTGSGYTF.

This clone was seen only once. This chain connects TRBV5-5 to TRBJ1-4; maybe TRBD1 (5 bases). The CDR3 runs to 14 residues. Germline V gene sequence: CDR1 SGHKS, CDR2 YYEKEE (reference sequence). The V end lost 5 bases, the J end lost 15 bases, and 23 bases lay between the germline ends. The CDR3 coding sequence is TGTGCCAGCAGGCCGACGGCCCCCGGAGGGACGTTGTTTTTT. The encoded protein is CASRPTAPGGTLFF.

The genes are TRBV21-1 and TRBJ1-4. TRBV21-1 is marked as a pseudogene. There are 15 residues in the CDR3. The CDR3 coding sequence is TGTGCCAGCAGCAAAGCGAGCCGGGTACAATATGAACTGTTTTTT. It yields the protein CASSKASRVQYELFF.

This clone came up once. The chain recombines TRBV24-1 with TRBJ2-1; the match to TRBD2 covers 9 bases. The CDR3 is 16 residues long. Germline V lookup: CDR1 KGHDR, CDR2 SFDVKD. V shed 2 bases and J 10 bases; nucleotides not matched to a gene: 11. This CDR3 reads CATSDSLAGALGEQFF. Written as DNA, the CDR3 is TGTGCCACCAGTGATTCCTTAGCGGGAGCACTAGGAGAGCAGTTCTTC.

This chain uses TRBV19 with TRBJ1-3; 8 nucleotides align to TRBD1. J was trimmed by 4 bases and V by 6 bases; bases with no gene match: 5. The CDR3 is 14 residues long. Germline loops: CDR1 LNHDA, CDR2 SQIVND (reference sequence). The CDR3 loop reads CASRGGQVGNTIYF. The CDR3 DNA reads TGTGCCAGTAGAGGGGGACAGGTCGGAAACACCATATATTTT.

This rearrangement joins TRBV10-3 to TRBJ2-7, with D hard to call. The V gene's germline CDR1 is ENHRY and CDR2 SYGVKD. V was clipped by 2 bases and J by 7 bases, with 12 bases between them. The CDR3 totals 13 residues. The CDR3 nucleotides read TGTGCCATCAGTGAGCGCAAGGGTGGGGAGCAGTACTTC. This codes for CAISERKGGEQYF.

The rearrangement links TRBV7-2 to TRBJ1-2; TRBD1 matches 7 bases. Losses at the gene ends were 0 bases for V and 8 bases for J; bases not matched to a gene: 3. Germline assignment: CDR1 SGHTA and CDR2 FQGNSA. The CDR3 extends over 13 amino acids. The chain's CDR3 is CASSLAPGGGYTF. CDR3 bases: TGTGCCAGCAGCTTAGCCCCAGGGGGAGGCTACACCTTC.

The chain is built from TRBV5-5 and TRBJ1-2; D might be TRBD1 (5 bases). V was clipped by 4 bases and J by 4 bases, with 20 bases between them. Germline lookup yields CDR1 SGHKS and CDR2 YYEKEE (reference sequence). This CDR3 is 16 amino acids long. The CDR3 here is CASSPGGVYGSYGYTF. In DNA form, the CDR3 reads TGTGCCAGCAGCCCTGGAGGGGTATATGGGAGCTATGGCTACACCTTC.

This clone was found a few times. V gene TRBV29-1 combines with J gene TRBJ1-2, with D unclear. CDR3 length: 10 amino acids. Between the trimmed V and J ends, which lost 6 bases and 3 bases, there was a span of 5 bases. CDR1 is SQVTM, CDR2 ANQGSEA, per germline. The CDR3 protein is CSVRDYGYTF. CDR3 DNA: TGCAGCGTACGTGACTATGGCTACACCTTC.

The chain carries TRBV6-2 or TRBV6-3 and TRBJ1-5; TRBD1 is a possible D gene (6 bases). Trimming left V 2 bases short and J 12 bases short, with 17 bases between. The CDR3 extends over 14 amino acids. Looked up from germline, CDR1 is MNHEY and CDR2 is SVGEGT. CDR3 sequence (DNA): TGTGCCAGCAGTTACATCGGGGGCGATGCCCGCCAGCATTTT. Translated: CASSYIGGDARQHF.

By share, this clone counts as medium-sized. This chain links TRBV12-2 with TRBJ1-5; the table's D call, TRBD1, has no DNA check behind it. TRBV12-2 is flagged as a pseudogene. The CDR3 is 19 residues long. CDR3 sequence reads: CASRSPFGADEDSNQPQHF. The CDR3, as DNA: TGTGCAAGTCGCTCGCCCTTTGGGGCAGACGAAGATAGCAATCAGCCCCAGCATTTT.

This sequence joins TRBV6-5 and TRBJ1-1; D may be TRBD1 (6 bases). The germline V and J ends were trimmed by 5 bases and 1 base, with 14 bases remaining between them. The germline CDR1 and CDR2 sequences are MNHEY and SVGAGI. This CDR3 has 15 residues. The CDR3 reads CASSKEGGKNTEAFF. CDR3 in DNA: TGTGCCAGCAGTAAGGAGGGGGGGAAGAACACTGAAGCTTTCTTT.

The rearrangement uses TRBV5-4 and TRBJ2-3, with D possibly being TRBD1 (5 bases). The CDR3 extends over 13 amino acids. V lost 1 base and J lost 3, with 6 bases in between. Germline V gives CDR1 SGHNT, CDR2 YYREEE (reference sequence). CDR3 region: CASSLRQTDTQYF. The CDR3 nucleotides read TGTGCCAGCAGCTTGCGACAGACAGATACGCAGTATTTT.

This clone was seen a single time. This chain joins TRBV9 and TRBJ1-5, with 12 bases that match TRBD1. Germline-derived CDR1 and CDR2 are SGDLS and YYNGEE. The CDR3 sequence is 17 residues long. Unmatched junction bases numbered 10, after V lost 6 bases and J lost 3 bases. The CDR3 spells CASNPPGTGGTNQPQHF. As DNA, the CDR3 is TGTGCCAGCAACCCGCCCGGGACAGGGGGCACCAATCAGCCCCAGCATTTT.

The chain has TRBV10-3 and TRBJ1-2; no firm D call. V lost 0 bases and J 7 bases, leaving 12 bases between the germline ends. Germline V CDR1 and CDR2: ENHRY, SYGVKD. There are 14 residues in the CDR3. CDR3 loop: CAISESGGGSGYTF. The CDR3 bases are TGTGCCATCAGTGAGTCGGGCGGTGGCTCTGGCTACACCTTC.

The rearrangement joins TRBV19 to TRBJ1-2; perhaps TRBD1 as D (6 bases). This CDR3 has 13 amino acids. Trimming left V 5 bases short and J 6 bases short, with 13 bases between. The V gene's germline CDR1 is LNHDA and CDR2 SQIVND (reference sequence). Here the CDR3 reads CASSVLGGDGYTF. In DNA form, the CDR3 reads TGTGCCAGTAGTGTCCTAGGGGGAGATGGCTACACCTTC.

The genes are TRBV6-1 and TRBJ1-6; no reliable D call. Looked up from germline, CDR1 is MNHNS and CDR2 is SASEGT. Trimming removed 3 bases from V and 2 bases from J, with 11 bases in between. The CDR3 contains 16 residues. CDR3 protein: CASSDKHTAYNSPLHF. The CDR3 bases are TGTGCCAGCAGTGACAAGCACACCGCCTATAATTCACCCCTCCACTTT.

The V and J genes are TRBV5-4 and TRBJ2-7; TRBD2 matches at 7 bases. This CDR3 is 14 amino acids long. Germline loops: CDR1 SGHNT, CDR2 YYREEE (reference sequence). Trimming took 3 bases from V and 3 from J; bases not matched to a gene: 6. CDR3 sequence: CASSSGGKYYEQYF. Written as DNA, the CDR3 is TGTGCCAGCAGCTCCGGGGGGAAATACTACGAGCAGTACTTC.

Here the CDR3 DNA reads TGCGCCAGCAGCTTCTTAGGGGGTCTGTCTATGCAGAACACTGAAGCTTTCTTT. Its translation is CASSFLGGLSMQNTEAFF. The rearrangement links TRBV5-1 to TRBJ1-1, with D maybe TRBD1 (6 bases). From germline, CDR1 is SGHRS and CDR2 YFSETQ. The CDR3 totals 18 residues. V was pared by 2 bases and J by 1 base, with 21 bases between.

Here the CDR3 DNA reads TGCGCCAGCAGCCGGGGTGGCCCAACAGATACGCAGTATTTT. Its protein is CASSRGGPTDTQYF. The rearrangement links TRBV5-1 to TRBJ2-3, with D possibly matching TRBD2 (5 bases). Deletions cut 4 bases from V and 3 bases from J, with 12 bases between. The CDR3 totals 14 residues. Germline values: CDR1 SGHRS, CDR2 YFSETQ. The variable domain in full, completed from reference TRBV5-1 and TRBJ2-3, reads KAGVTQTPRYLIKTRGQQVTLSCSPISGHRSVSWYQQTPGQGLQFLFEYFSETQRNKGNFPGRFSGRQFSNSRSEMNVSTLELGDSALYLCASSRGGPTDTQYFGPGTRLTVL.

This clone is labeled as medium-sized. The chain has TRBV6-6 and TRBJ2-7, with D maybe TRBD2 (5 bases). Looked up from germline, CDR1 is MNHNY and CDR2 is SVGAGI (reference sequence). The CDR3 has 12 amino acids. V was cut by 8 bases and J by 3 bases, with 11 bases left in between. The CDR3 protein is CASSEGFYEQYF. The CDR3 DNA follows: TGTGCCAGCTCTGAGGGTTTCTACGAGCAGTACTTC.

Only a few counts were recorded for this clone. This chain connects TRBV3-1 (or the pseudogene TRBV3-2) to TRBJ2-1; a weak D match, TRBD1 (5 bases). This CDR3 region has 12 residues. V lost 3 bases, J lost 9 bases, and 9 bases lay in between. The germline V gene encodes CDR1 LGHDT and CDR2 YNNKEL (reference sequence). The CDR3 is CASSHHQGEQFF. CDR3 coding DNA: TGTGCCAGCAGCCATCACCAGGGTGAGCAGTTCTTC.

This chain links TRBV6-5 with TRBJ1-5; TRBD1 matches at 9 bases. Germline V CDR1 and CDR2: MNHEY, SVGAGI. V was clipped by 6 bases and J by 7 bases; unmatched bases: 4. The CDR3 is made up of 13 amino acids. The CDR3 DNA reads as TGTGCCAGCAGAAGGGACAGGGCCCAGCCCCAGCATTTT. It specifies CASRRDRAQPQHF.

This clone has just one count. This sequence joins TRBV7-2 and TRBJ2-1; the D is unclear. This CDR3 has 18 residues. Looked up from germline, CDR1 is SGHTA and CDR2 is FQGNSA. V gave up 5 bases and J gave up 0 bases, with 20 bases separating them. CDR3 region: CASSPSRVRKSSYNEQFF. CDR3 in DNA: TGTGCCAGCAGCCCAAGTCGAGTTCGAAAGAGCTCCTACAATGAGCAGTTCTTC.

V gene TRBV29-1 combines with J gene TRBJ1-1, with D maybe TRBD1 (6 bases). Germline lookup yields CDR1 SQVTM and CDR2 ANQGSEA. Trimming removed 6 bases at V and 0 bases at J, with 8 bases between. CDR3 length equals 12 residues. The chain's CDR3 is CSVGQMNTEAFF. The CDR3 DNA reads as TGCAGCGTCGGACAGATGAACACTGAAGCTTTCTTT.

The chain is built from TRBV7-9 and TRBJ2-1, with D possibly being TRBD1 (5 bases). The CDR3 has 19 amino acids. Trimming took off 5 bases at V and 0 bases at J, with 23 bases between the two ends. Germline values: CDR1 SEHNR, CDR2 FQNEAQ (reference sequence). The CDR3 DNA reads TGTGCCAGCAGCCGGAACCCCTTTAGGGGCGGAAGCTCCTACAATGAGCAGTTCTTC. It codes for CASSRNPFRGGSSYNEQFF.

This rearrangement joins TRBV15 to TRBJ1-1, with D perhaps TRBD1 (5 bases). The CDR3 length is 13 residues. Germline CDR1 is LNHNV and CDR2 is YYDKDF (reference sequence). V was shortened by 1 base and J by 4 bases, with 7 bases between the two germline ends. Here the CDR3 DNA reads TGTGCCACCAGCAGAGGGGACGGCACTGAAGCTTTCTTT. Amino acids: CATSRGDGTEAFF. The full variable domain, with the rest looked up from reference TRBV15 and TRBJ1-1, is DAMVIQNPRYQVTQFGKPVTLSCSQTLNHNVMYWYQQKSSQAPKLLFHYYDKDFNNEADTPDNFQSRRPNTSFCFLDIRSPGLGDTAMYLCATSRGDGTEAFFGQGTRLTVV.

The CDR3 is CSVGLGQGTNQPQHF. Here the CDR3 DNA reads TGCAGCGTTGGGTTAGGACAGGGGACTAATCAGCCCCAGCATTTT. The gene calls are TRBV29-1 and TRBJ1-5, with 9 bases that match TRBD1. The J segment lost 4 bases and the V segment lost 4 bases, leaving 8 bases of the junction unmatched. This CDR3 region has 15 residues. In germline, CDR1 is SQVTM, CDR2 ANQGSEA.